This section outlines one TCR beta chain sequence together with its context. Its matching antigen is unknown. This sample was taken from a study of T cell repertoires in aging, cancer and after chemotherapy. Background on the study: The whole study produced a dataset of some 10 million TCR reads.

Multiplex touch-down PCR with TRB-A/B primers amplified rearranged V-D-J TRB sequences. TCRdb called the multiplex PCR reads again in MiXCR, with one record for every CDR3 protein. The sample shows some 15,000 distinct CDR3 sequences, 40% to 55% of them seen only once. General study findings and limits: Healthy donors lost TCR diversity with age mainly through richness, cancer patients through richness and evenness. No conclusions about immunological memory after chemotherapy can be drawn from the repertoire data.

TCR beta rearrangements were amplified from peripheral blood genomic DNA. V was cut by 6 bases and J by 3 bases, with 13 bases left in between. CDR1 and CDR2 from the germline V gene are SGHDT and YYEEEE. This CDR3 has 13 amino acids. Sequencing input: blood. The receptor was isolated from a human donor in good health. This chain links TRBV5-6 with TRBJ2-7; D is possibly TRBD1 or TRBD2 (5 bases each). CDR3 coding DNA: TGTGCCAGCACCCGGGCAGGGAGCTACGAGCAGTACTTC. As protein: CASTRAGSYEQYF.